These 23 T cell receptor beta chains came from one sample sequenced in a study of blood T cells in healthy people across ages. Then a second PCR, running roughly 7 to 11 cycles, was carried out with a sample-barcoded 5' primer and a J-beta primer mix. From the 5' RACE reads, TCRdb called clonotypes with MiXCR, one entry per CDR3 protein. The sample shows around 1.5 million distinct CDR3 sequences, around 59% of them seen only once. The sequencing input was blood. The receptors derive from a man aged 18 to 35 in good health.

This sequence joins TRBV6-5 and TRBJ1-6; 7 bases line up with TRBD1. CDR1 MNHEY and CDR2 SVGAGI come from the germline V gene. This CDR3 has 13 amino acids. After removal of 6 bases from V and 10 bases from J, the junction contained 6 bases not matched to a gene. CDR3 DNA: TGTGCCAGCAGCAGGGGGTTTAACTCACCCCTCCACTTT. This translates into CASSRGFNSPLHF.

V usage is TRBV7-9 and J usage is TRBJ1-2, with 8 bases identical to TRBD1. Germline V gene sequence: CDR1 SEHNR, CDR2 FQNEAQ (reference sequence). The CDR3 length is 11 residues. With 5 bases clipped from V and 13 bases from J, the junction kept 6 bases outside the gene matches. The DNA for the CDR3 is TGTGCCAGCAGCCCGGACAGGGTGATCACCTTC. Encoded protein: CASSPDRVITF. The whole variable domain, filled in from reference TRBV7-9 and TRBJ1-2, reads DTGVSQNPRHKITKRGQNVTFRCDPISEHNRLYWYRQTLGQGPEFLTYFQNEAQLEKSRLLSDRFSAERPKGSFSTLEIQRTEQGDSAMYLCASSPDRVITFGSGTRLTVV.

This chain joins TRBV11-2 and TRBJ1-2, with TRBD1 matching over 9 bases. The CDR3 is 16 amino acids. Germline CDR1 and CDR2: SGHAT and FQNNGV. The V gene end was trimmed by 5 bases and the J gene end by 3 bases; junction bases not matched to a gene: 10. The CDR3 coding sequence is TGTGCCAGCAGCAACCCCTGGGACAGGGACGACTATGGCTACACCTTC. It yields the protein CASSNPWDRDDYGYTF.

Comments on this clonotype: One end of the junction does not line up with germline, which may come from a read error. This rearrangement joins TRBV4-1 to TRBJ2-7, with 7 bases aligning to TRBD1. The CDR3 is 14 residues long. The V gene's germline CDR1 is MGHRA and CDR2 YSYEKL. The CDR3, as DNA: TGCGCCAGCAGCCACCGGGACAGCATCTACGGGCAGTACTTC. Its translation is CASSHRDSIYGQYF.

CDR3 coding DNA: TGTGCCAGCAGCGGGACGCTGAACACCGGGGAGCTGTTTTTT. Its translation is CASSGTLNTGELFF. The gene calls are TRBV5-6 and TRBJ2-2; D tentatively fits TRBD1 or TRBD2 (5 bases each). The CDR3 spans 14 residues. The germline CDR1 and CDR2 sequences are SGHDT and YYEEEE. V was shortened by 4 bases and J by 1 base, with 8 bases between the two germline ends.

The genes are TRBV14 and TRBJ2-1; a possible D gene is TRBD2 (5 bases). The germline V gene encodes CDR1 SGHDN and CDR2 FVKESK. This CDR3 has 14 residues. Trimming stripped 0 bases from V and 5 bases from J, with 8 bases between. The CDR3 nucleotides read TGTGCCAGCAGCCAAGATAGCGACAACAATGAGCAGTTCTTC. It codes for CASSQDSDNNEQFF.

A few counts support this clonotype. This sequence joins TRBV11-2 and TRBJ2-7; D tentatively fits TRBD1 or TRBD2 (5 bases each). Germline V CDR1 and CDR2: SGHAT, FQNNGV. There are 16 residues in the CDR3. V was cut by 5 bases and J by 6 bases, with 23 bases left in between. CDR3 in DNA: TGTGCCAGCAGCCTGAATTTCCAGGGAGTATTGAGCGAGCAGTACTTC. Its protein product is CASSLNFQGVLSEQYF.

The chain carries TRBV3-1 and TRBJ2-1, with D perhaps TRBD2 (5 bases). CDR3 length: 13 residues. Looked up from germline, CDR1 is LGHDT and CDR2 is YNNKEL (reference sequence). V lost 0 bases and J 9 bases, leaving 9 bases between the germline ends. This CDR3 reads CASSQDTRVEQFF. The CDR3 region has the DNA TGTGCCAGCAGCCAAGATACGAGGGTTGAGCAGTTCTTC.

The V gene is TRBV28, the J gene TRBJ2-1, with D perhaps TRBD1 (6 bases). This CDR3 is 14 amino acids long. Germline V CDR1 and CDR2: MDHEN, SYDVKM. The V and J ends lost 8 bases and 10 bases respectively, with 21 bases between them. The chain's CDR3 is CASHSGTTREEQFF. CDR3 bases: TGTGCCAGCCACTCCGGGACAACGAGGGAGGAGCAGTTCTTC.

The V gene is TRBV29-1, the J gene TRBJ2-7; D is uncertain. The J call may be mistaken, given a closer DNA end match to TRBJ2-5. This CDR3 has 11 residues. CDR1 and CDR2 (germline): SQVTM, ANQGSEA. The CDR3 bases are TGCAGCGTTGAGGTATGGGAGACCCAGTACTTC. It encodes CSVEVWETQYF.

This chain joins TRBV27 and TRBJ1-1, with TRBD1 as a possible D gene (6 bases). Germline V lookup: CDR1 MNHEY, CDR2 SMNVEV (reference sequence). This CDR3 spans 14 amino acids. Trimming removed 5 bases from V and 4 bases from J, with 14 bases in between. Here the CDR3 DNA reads TGTGCCAGCAGTGTAACAGGGTTGGGCACTGAAGCTTTCTTT. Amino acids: CASSVTGLGTEAFF.

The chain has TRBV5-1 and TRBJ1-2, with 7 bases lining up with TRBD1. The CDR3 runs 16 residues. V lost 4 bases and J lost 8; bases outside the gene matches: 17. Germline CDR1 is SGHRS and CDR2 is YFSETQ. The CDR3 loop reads CASSQLPGQVEGGYTF. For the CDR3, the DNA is TGCGCCAGCAGCCAACTACCCGGACAGGTCGAGGGGGGCTACACCTTC.

Here the CDR3 DNA reads TGTGCCAGCACCGAGGTGCGCGGGGGAACTGAAGCTTTCTTT. Translated: CASTEVRGGTEAFF. The rearrangement links TRBV12-3 or TRBV12-4 to TRBJ1-1; D is perhaps TRBD1 (5 bases). Trimming pared 7 bases from V and 5 bases from J, leaving 17 bases between. The CDR3 runs 14 residues.

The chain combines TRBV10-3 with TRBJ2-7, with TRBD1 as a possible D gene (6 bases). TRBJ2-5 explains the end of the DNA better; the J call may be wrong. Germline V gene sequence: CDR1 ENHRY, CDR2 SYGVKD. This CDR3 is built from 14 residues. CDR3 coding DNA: TGTGCCATCAGCGGGGACACCCTGGAGGAGACCCAGTACTTC. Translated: CAISGDTLEETQYF.

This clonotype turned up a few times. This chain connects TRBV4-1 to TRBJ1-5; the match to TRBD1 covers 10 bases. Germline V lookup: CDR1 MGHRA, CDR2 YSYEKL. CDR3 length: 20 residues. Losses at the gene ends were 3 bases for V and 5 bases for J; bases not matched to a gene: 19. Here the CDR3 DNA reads TGCGCCAGCAGCCAGGGGAACTTGAGGACAGGGGGGCCGTTTTATCAGCCCCAGCATTTT. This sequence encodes CASSQGNLRTGGPFYQPQHF.

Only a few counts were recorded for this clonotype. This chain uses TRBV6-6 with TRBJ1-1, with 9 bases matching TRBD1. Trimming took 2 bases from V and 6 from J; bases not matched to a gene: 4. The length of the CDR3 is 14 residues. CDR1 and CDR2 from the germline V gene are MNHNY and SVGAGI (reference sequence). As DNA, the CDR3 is TGTGCCAGCAGTTACCGGGACAGGGTTGCTGAAGCTTTCTTT. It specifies CASSYRDRVAEAFF.

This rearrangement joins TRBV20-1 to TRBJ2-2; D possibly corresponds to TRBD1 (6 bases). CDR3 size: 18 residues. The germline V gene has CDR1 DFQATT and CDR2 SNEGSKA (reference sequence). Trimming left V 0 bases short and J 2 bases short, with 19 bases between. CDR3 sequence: CSARDFGQTGENTGELFF. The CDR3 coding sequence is TGCAGTGCTAGAGATTTCGGCCAGACAGGCGAAAACACCGGGGAGCTGTTTTTT.

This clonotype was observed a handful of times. In DNA, the CDR3 is TGTGCCAGCATAGGTTCGAGGGCCAGGTCGAAAACCCAGTACTTC. It translates to CASIGSRARSKTQYF. This sequence joins TRBV28 and TRBJ2-5, with D perhaps TRBD2 (5 bases). The ends were cut back, 7 bases at V and 8 bases at J, with 23 bases in the middle. Germline V CDR1 and CDR2: MDHEN, SYDVKM. This CDR3 spans 15 amino acids.

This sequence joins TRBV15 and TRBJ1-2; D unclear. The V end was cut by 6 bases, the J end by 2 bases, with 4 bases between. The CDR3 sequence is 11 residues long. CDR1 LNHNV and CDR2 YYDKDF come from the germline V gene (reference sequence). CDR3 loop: CATRLNYGYTF. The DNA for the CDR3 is TGTGCCACCAGACTAAACTATGGCTACACCTTC.

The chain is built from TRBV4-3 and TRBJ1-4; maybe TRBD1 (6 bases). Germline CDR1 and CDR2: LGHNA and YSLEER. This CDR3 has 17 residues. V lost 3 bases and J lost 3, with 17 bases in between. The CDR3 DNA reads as TGCGCCAGCAGCCAGGGACACGGGGGCGTTGCTAATGAAAAACTGTTTTTT. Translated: CASSQGHGGVANEKLFF.

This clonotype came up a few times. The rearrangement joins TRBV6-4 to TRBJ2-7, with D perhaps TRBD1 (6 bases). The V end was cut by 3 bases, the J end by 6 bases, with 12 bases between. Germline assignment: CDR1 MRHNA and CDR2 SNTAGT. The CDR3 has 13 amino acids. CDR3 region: CASSDSVGGEQYF. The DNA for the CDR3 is TGTGCCAGCAGTGATTCAGTAGGGGGCGAGCAGTACTTC.

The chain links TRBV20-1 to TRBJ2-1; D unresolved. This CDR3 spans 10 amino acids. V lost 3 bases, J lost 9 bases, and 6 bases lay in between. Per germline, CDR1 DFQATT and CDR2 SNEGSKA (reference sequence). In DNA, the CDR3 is TGCAGTGCTAGTGTTCGTGAGCAGTTCTTC. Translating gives CSASVREQFF.

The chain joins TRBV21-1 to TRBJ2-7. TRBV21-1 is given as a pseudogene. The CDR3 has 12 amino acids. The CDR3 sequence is CASSKTSYEQYF. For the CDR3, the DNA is TGTGCCAGCAGCAAAACGTCCTACGAGCAGTACTTC.